The rows below give T cell receptor beta chains drawn from one sample of a study of OX40 agonist ivuxolimab in advanced cancers. Produced via immunoSEQ multiplex PCR; TCRdb's table is partial and in-frame only. The table records 30,000 to 40,000 clones, 65% to 85% of them present only once. Sequenced material: CD4+ or CD8+ T cells sorted from blood, taken in a trial of the OX40 agonist ivuxolimab. These receptors were taken from an adult with an advanced solid tumor such as melanoma, head and neck, liver or kidney cancer. CDR3s include the opening cysteine and the closing phenylalanine or tryptophan. A D gene is named only where the DNA matches it firmly. Only some rows state a clone size, as once, few, many or a class for expanded clones.

CDR3nt	CDR3aa	abundance	v_gene	j_gene	d_gene
TGTGCCAGCAGTTCCCAGGGAGGGTCTGGTGGCTACACCTTC	CASSSQGGSGGYTF	.	TRBV6-5	TRBJ1-2	.
TGCGCCAGCAGCCAAGAAGGTCCCGGAGACAGTAGCAATCAGCCCCAGCATTTT	CASSQEGPGDSSNQPQHF	once	TRBV4-1	TRBJ1-5	.
TGCGCCAGCTACGGAGGTGGGGCAGATACGCAGTATTTT	CASYGGGADTQYF	.	TRBV5-1	TRBJ2-3	.
TGTGCCAGCAGCTTGGAGGAGGTTGGTGGGGACTATGGCTACACCTTC	CASSLEEVGGDYGYTF	.	TRBV5-6	TRBJ1-2	.
TGTGCCAGCAGCTTTCTCCAGGGGTTGAACACTGAAGCTTTCTTT	CASSFLQGLNTEAFF	.	TRBV5-4	TRBJ1-1	.
TGTGCCTGGAGACCGGGACTAGCGGGAGAAGATACGCAGTATTTT	CAWRPGLAGEDTQYF	.	TRBV30	TRBJ2-3	TRBD2
TGTGCCAGCAGTTCGGCCTACAATGAGCAGTTCTTC	CASSSAYNEQFF	.	TRBV27	TRBJ2-1	.
TGTGCCAGCAGCTCTCCCGGACTAGCCTACGAGCAGTACTTC	CASSSPGLAYEQYF	.	TRBV7-9	TRBJ2-7	TRBD2
TGTGCCAGCAGCAAAGTGTGGTCTAGGCAGGAAGGGGGCTACACCTTC	CASSKVWSRQEGGYTF	.	TRBV21-1	TRBJ1-2	.
TGTGCCAGCAGCCCAAGAGGACTCGCCCTCCAAGAGACCCAGTACTTC	CASSPRGLALQETQYF	.	TRBV9	TRBJ2-5	.
TGTGCCAGCAGCCGACTAGCGGGGGGCGGGTACAATGAGCAGTTCTTC	CASSRLAGGGYNEQFF	.	TRBV6-6	TRBJ2-1	TRBD2
TGTGCCAGCAGTTTAGGACTAGCGGGAGACTACAATGAGCAGTTCTTC	CASSLGLAGDYNEQFF	.	TRBV27	TRBJ2-1	TRBD2
TGTGCCAGCAGTTACTCGATCGGCGGGGGCGAGCAGTACTTC	CASSYSIGGGEQYF	.	TRBV6-5	TRBJ2-7	TRBD2
TGCGCCAGCAGTCAGGGCAGGGAGTGGGAGAACACTGAAGCTTTCTTT	CASSQGREWENTEAFF	.	TRBV23-1	TRBJ1-1	.
TGCGCCAGCAGCCAAGATAGCACTAGCGGATCCTACGAGCAGTACTTC	CASSQDSTSGSYEQYF	.	TRBV4-3	TRBJ2-7	TRBD2
TGTGCCAGCAGCCACGGGACAGTCTACAATGAGCAGTTCTTC	CASSHGTVYNEQFF	.	TRBV27	TRBJ2-1	TRBD1
TGTGCCAGCAGCCTAGTAGAGGGGGTAAAGGAGCAGTTCTTC	CASSLVEGVKEQFF	.	TRBV5-4	TRBJ2-1	.
TGTGCCAGCAGTTTTTTTCAGGGGAGCAGCAATCAGCCCCAGCATTTT	CASSFFQGSSNQPQHF	.	TRBV28	TRBJ1-5	.
TGTGCCAGCAGTGACACTCCACAGGGCCCCATCTATGGCTACACCTTC	CASSDTPQGPIYGYTF	.	TRBV6-4	TRBJ1-2	.
TGCAGCGTTCCAGGGTTCGATGGCTACACCTTC	CSVPGFDGYTF	few	TRBV29-1	TRBJ1-2	.
TGTGCCAGCAGTTTAGGTTATAGGCAGTTCGAGCTGTTTTTT	CASSLGYRQFELFF	.	TRBV28	TRBJ2-2	.
TGTGCCAGCAGTTTTAATAGCGGTCCGGAGGTAGATACGCAGTATTTT	CASSFNSGPEVDTQYF	.	TRBV28	TRBJ2-3	.